This T cell receptor (beta chain) was identified in a study of T-cell memory formation after mild COVID-19 (dated by TCRdb to 2020 to 2023). Study-wide context: Most TCR sequence clusters were specific to one of the two donors. In two donors, T-cell clones that expanded and contracted after mild COVID-19 were followed by sequencing TCRalpha and TCRbeta repertoires longitudinally. The cohort was made up of two young adult volunteers, one female and one male, who were previously healthy.

Study-level results and caveats: Contracting CD4+ clones were located mainly in the CM and EM memory subsets, whereas CD8+ clones were found to be enriched in EMRA. Clones contracting from day 15 to 85 had balanced CD4/CD8 phenotypes, while a second wave expanding from day 15 to 37 was biased towards CD4+. The second-wave clones that peaked on day 37 were not confirmed to be SARS-CoV-2 specific. The study covered only two mild cases, and larger cohorts including severe cases with pre-infection samples were considered necessary. Some responding clones were found in pre-infection memory, which suggests that pre-existing cross-reactive memory T cells took part in the SARS-CoV-2 response.

According to the germline V gene (reference sequence), CDR1 reads DFQATT and CDR2 reads SNEGSKA. The CDR3 runs 15 amino acids, cysteine and phenylalanine included. Left in the record is the CDR3 DNA by itself, 45 bases read in frame from the first base. Relative to germline, V is missing 5 bases and J is missing 4 bases, with 10 bases of the junction outside any gene match. Instrument on record: Illumina NovaSeq 6000. TCRalpha and TCRbeta cDNA libraries were constructed by 5'RACE with constant-segment primers, with sample barcodes and unique molecular identifiers being introduced. Trizol reagent was used to extract RNA from every sample. Libraries were amplified in two PCR steps, with a second sample barcode and Illumina TruSeq adapters added in the second step. Sequencing of the libraries was done on an Illumina NovaSeq, producing 2 x 150 bp paired-end reads. The paper's data handling went like this. With migec v1.2.7, reads were demultiplexed and then collapsed into UMI-guided consensus sequences. Using mixcr v2.1.11, the UMI consensuses were aligned to TRA and TRB V and J templates and assembled into clonotypes. A clonotype was counted as expanded or contracted only if both edgeR and NoisET called the change significant, with noise models trained on biological replicates. For edgeR calls, the thresholds were a false discovery rate-adjusted p below 0.01 and a log2 fold-change of 1. As an exploratory analysis of dynamics, max-normalized trajectories of the 1000 most abundant clonotypes were examined with PCA combined with hierarchical clustering. The CD4 or CD8 phenotype of responding clones was assigned using the separately sequenced CD4+ and CD8+ repertoires. TCRdb passed the public sequencing reads through fastp at Q25 and MiXCR, retaining productive beta sequences. Merged by CDR3 protein, the rows form single entries marked with the most common genes and DNA. The V and J calls follow TCRdb's processing rather than the paper's. The sample table lists roughly 300,000 distinct CDR3 sequences, around 15% of them with a count of one. Less than 30% of the sample lies in the top ten.

This clonotype occurred a few times. Its cognate antigen has yet to be identified. Base-call qualities are not available, and no considerably larger clone is one nucleotide away. PBMCs were isolated by Ficoll-Paque density gradient centrifugation. The receptor was derived from a man between 18 and 29 years old who had mild COVID-19 (a few samples of this study predate the infection). The sample titles of this study are shuffled in the database, so cell type and time point are left out; the donor was told from shared clones. The sample taken for sequencing was PBMCs or a T cell subset sorted from them (not recorded which). The rearrangement joined TRBV20-1 to TRBJ2-3, and 9 junctional nucleotides match TRBD1. Here is the DNA: TGCAGTGCTCCGGGACAGGGTGGTAGGGCAGATACGCAGTATTTT. It codes for CSAPGQGGRADTQYF.